This TCR beta chain was documented in a study of blood T cells in healthy people across ages. Study findings and constraints: Per-million-T-cell TCR beta diversity fell roughly linearly with age.

A J-beta primer mix and a sample-barcoded 5' primer were used in a second PCR of about 7 to 12 cycles. A template-switch adaptor with 12 random nucleotides tagged each cDNA molecule. TCRdb re-derived calls from the 5' RACE reads in MiXCR, one entry per CDR3 protein. The data show about 770,000 distinct CDR3 sequences, roughly 44% seen once. CDR1 MNHNY and CDR2 SVGAGI come from the germline V gene (reference sequence). The CDR3 is made up of 15 amino acids. The germline V and J ends were trimmed by 2 bases and 3 bases, with 13 bases remaining between them. This clonotype was seen once. As yet, its antigen is unknown.

The V call is TRBV6-6, the J call TRBJ1-2; D might be TRBD1 (5 bases). Sequencing input: blood. This TCR derives from a man between 60 and 70 years old in good health. CDR3 sequence: CASSYKEGQYYGYTF. In nucleotides, the CDR3 is TGTGCCAGCAGTTACAAGGAGGGGCAGTACTATGGCTACACCTTC.